This TCR beta chain is from a study of vaccination and CD4 T cells after COVID-19. Stated treatment: roughly 11-day PBMC culture with coronavirus spike peptide pools or control peptides (ViraFEST assay). Note on this clonotype: The target antigen is unknown.

Sequencing of the DNA from cultured CD4+ T cells was carried out with the Oncomine TCR Beta short-read assay. TCRdb itself ran the PCR reads through MiXCR, one entry per CDR3 protein. Seen here are 13,000 or so distinct CDR3 sequences, about two fifths observed once, and the top ten hold approximately 9.6%. With 3 bases removed from V and 6 bases from J, the gap between germline ends came to 5 bases. Germline values: CDR1 GTSNPN, CDR2 SVGIG (reference sequence). The CDR3 covers 10 residues. The origin of this receptor is a human donor who had recovered from COVID-19. This chain uses TRBV30 with TRBJ1-1; no firm D call. This sample comprised CD4+ T cells from blood, cultured in vitro, obtained after SARS-CoV-2 vaccination. CDR3 nucleotide sequence: TGTGCCTGGAGGGGCCCTGAAGCTTTCTTT. Protein: CAWRGPEAFF.